This T cell receptor beta chain was identified in a study of blood T cell repertoires in COVID-19. In the study overall: Specimens from acute and convalescent COVID-19 originated in the United States, Italy and Spain.

Residents of about two dozen US areas, aged about 18 to 89 years, made up the participants. Clinical history reported by participants formed the basis on which cohorts were assigned. The study counted Cohort 3 donors as recovered given two negative PCRs, clearance, or symptom resolution. Generated by immunoSEQ multiplex PCR, the TCRdb table keeps only in-frame clones and is missing some. The sample includes roughly 500,000 clones, 88% of them seen just once. This CDR3 comprises 16 residues. The germline V gene encodes CDR1 SQVTM and CDR2 ANQGSEA. V lost 4 bases, J lost 4 bases, and 9 bases stayed unmatched.

This receptor was taken from a woman aged 35 to 49 who had recovered from COVID-19. Sequenced input: PBMCs or T cells enriched from blood (not recorded which). The chain combines TRBV29-1 with TRBJ2-3, with 12 bases fitting TRBD2. The CDR3 region has the DNA TGCAGCGTTGGAGACCTAGCGGGAGGGATGGCAGATACGCAGTATTTT. Amino acids: CSVGDLAGGMADTQYF.